This T cell receptor beta chain stems from a study of cytomegalovirus exposure and HLA in healthy donors. Overall study results and limits: The study put some 150 TCR beta chains on its list as cytomegalovirus-associated. Subsequent analysis showed first-cohort TCR clusters tending to co-occur in approximately 120 validation repertoires. A few CMV-associated chains were confirmed in vitro to be specific for CMV antigens.

TCRdb keeps only in-frame clones here, not all; method: immunoSEQ multiplex PCR. This table has some 170,000 clones, 85% to 90% appearing once. CDR1 and CDR2 (germline): SGHTA, FQGNSA. V was cut by 3 bases and J by 6 bases, with 4 bases left in between. The CDR3 has 11 residues. While the first cohort had 600 to 800 subjects, the donors belonged to the separate validation cohort of over a hundred subjects. Comment on this clone: Its antigen is not known.

The V gene is TRBV7-2, the J gene TRBJ2-3; no clear D gene. Sequencing used PBMCs. The receptor's source is a woman aged 30 to 39 in good health and CMV-seronegative. The CDR3 DNA is TGTGCCAGCAGCTTGTCGGATACGCAGTATTTT. Protein product: CASSLSDTQYF. Looking up the rest from reference TRBV7-2 and TRBJ2-3 gives the full variable domain: GAGVSQSPSNKVTEKGKDVELRCDPISGHTALYWYRQSLGQGLEFLIYFQGNSAPDKSGLPSDRFSAERTGGSVSTLTIQRTQQEDSAVYLCASSLSDTQYFGPGTRLTVL.